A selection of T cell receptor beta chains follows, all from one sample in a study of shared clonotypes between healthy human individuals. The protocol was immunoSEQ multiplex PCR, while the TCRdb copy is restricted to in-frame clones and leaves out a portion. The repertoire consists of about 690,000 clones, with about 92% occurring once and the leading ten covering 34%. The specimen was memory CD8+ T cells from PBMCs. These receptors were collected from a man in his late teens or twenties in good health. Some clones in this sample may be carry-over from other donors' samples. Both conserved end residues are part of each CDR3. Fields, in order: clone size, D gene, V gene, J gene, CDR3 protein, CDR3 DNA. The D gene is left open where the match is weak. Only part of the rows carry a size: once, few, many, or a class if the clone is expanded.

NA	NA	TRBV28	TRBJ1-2	CASSLGNYGYTF	TGTGCCAGCAGTTTGGGGAACTATGGCTACACCTTC
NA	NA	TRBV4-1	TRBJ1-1	CASSLGWDAAGEAFF	TGCGCCAGCAGCCTCGGCTGGGACGCCGCGGGTGAAGCTTTCTTT
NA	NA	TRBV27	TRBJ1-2	CASRRMSNYGYTF	TGTGCCAGCAGGAGGATGTCTAACTATGGCTACACCTTC
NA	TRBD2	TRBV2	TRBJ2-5	CASILAVGETQYF	TGTGCCAGCATACTAGCGGTGGGAGAGACCCAGTACTTC
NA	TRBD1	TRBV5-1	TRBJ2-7	CASSEPGQGIYEQYF	TGCGCCAGCAGCGAACCGGGACAGGGTATTTACGAGCAGTACTTC
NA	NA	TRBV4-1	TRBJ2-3	CASSQVLISTDTQYF	TGCGCCAGCAGCCAAGTTTTAATTTCCACAGATACGCAGTATTTT
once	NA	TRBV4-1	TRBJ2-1	CASSQGAMDEQFF	TGCGCCAGCAGCCAAGGGGCAATGGATGAGCAGTTCTTC
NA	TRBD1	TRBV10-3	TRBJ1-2	CAIRGQESTNYGYTF	TGTGCCATCAGGGGACAGGAGAGCACTAACTATGGCTACACCTTC
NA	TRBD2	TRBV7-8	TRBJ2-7	CASSLALAGVSEQYF	TGTGCCAGCAGCTTAGCTCTAGCGGGAGTATCCGAGCAGTACTTC
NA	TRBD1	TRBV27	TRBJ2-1	CASSAGTGAYNEQFF	TGTGCCAGCAGTGCCGGGACAGGGGCCTACAATGAGCAGTTCTTC
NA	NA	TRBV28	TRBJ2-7	CASSLGLEQYF	TGTGCCAGCAGTTTAGGGCTCGAGCAGTACTTC
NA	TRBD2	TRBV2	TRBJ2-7	CASSEGLAERAYEQYF	TGTGCCAGCAGTGAAGGGCTAGCGGAGAGGGCCTACGAGCAGTACTTC
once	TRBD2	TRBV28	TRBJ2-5	CASRLAGGRQETQYF	TGTGCCAGCAGGTTAGCGGGAGGTCGCCAAGAGACCCAGTACTTC
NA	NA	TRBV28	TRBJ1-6	CASSLGNNSPLHF	TGTGCCAGCAGTTTAGGAAATAATTCACCCCTCCACTTT
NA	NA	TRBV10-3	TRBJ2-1	CATGGLERVYNEQFF	TGTGCCACAGGGGGGCTAGAGAGGGTCTACAATGAGCAGTTCTTC
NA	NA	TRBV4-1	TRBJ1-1	CASSQVFRGRDTEAFF	TGCGCCAGCAGCCAAGTATTCAGGGGCAGGGACACTGAAGCTTTCTTT
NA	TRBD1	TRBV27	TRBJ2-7	CASSSHLGQGGEQYF	TGTGCCAGCAGTTCGCACCTGGGACAGGGTGGCGAGCAGTACTTC
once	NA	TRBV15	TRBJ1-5	CATSRVDSNQPQHF	TGTGCCACCAGCAGGGTGGACAGCAATCAGCCCCAGCATTTT
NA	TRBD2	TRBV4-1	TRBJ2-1	CASSQVPAGYNEQFF	TGCGCCAGCAGCCAAGTCCCAGCGGGATATAATGAGCAGTTCTTC
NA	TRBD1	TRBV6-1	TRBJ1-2	CAVRVGQNGTDTF	TGTGCCGTACGGGTGGGACAGAACGGGACAGACACCTTC
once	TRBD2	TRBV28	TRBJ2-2	CASSSPIAGVDTGELFF	TGTGCCAGCAGTTCCCCCATAGCGGGAGTTGACACCGGGGAGCTGTTTTTT
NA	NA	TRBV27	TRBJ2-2	CASRRRDNTGELFF	TGTGCCAGCAGGAGGAGGGATAACACCGGGGAGCTGTTTTTT
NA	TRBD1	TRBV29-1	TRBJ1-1	CSVATGTGRGYWDTEAFF	TGCAGCGTGGCTACCGGGACAGGGAGAGGGTATTGGGACACTGAAGCTTTCTTT
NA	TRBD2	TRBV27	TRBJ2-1	CASSATSPYNEQFF	TGTGCCAGCAGTGCGACTAGCCCCTACAATGAGCAGTTCTTC
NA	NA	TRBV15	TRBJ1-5	CATSLWATFNQPQHF	TGTGCCACCAGTTTGTGGGCCACCTTCAATCAGCCCCAGCATTTT
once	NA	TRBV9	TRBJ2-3	CASSETTGTSTDTQYF	TGTGCCAGCAGCGAGACTACCGGGACTAGCACAGATACGCAGTATTTT
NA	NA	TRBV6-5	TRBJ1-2	CASSYGGAYGYTF	TGTGCCAGCAGTTACGGAGGGGCCTATGGCTACACCTTC
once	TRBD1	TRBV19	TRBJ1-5	CASSIVKQGLNQPQHF	TGTGCCAGTAGTATAGTTAAACAGGGGCTCAATCAGCCCCAGCATTTT
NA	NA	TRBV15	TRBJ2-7	CATSEIRGGGREQYF	TGTGCCACCAGCGAAATCCGGGGAGGGGGCAGGGAGCAGTACTTC
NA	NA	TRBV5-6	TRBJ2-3	CASSLLGLLPPTADTQYF	TGTGCCAGCAGCCTGCTAGGGCTTCTCCCCCCCACTGCAGATACGCAGTATTTT
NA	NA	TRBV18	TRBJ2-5	CASSPRRGGQETQYF	TGTGCCAGCTCACCACGCAGGGGGGGCCAAGAGACCCAGTACTTC
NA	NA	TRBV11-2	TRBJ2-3	CASSLGYGTDTQYF	TGTGCCAGCAGCTTAGGCTACGGCACAGATACGCAGTATTTT
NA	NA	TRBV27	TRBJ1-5	CASSLSVGGQPQHF	TGTGCCAGCAGTTTATCGGTTGGAGGGCAGCCCCAGCATTTT
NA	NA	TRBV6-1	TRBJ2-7	CASTLWRGWEQYF	TGTGCCAGCACGCTATGGAGGGGTTGGGAGCAGTACTTC
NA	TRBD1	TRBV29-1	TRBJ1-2	CSVTTRDRGLGYTF	TGCAGCGTCACAACCCGGGACAGGGGACTTGGCTACACCTTC
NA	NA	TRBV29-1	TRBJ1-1	CSVWAPEAFF	TGCAGCGTCTGGGCGCCAGAAGCTTTCTTT
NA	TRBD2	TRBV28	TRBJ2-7	CASSSDHPGLAGDWYEQYF	TGTGCCAGCAGTTCAGACCACCCGGGACTAGCGGGAGATTGGTACGAGCAGTACTTC
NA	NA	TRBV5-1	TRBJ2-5	CASSLEARGETQYF	TGCGCCAGCAGCTTGGAGGCTAGAGGGGAGACCCAGTACTTC
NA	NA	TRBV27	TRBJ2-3	CASSLSYTDTQYF	TGTGCCAGCAGTTTATCCTACACAGATACGCAGTATTTT
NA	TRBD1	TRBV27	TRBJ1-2	CASRPYTGGAVGYTF	TGTGCCAGCAGACCCTACACAGGGGGTGCAGTTGGCTACACCTTC
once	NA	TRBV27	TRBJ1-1	CASSSSLNTEAFF	TGTGCCAGCAGTTCCAGCCTAAACACTGAAGCTTTCTTT
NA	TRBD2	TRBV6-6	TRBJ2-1	CASSYLGSGRWNEQFF	TGTGCCAGCAGTTACCTGGGTAGCGGGAGGTGGAATGAGCAGTTCTTC
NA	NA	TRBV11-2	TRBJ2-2	CASSLTQGTGELFF	TGTGCCAGCAGCCTAACACAGGGTACCGGGGAGCTGTTTTTT
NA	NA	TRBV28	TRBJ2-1	CASKGSSYNEQFF	TGTGCCAGCAAGGGGTCCTCCTACAATGAGCAGTTCTTC
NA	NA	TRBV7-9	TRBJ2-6	CASSGGTASGANVLTF	TGTGCCAGCAGCGGGGGGACAGCGTCTGGGGCCAACGTCCTGACTTTC
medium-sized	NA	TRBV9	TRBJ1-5	CASSGTGNQPQHF	TGTGCCAGCAGCGGAACAGGGAATCAGCCCCAGCATTTT
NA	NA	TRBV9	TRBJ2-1	CASSLTPGTSHNEQFF	TGTGCCAGCAGCCTCACCCCGGGGACCTCCCACAATGAGCAGTTCTTC
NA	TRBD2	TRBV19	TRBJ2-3	CASSIQLADTDTQYF	TGTGCCAGTAGTATTCAGCTAGCGGACACAGATACGCAGTATTTT
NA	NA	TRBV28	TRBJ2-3	CASRWQPQTDTQYF	TGTGCCAGCAGATGGCAGCCCCAAACAGATACGCAGTATTTT
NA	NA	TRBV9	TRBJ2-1	CASSEARGGAYNEQFF	TGTGCCAGCAGCGAGGCAAGGGGGGGCGCTTACAATGAGCAGTTCTTC
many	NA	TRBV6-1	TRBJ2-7	CASSQTSFKGGEQYF	TGTGCCAGCAGTCAAACCTCTTTTAAGGGGGGCGAGCAGTACTTC
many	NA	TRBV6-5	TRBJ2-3	CASSYRSKTDTQYF	TGTGCCAGCAGTTACAGATCTAAGACAGATACGCAGTATTTT
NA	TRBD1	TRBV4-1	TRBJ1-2	CASSQTGGAYGYTF	TGCGCCAGCAGCCAGACAGGGGGCGCCTATGGCTACACCTTC
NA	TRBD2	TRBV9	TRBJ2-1	CASSVVAGEGRYEQFF	TGTGCCAGCAGCGTAGTGGCGGGGGAGGGCCGGTATGAGCAGTTCTTC
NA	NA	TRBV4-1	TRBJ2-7	CASSQEDAEAYEQYF	TGCGCCAGCAGCCAAGAAGACGCGGAGGCCTACGAGCAGTACTTC
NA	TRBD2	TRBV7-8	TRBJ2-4	CASSLGSSGMNIQYF	TGTGCCAGCAGCCTGGGGTCTAGCGGGATGAACATTCAGTACTTC